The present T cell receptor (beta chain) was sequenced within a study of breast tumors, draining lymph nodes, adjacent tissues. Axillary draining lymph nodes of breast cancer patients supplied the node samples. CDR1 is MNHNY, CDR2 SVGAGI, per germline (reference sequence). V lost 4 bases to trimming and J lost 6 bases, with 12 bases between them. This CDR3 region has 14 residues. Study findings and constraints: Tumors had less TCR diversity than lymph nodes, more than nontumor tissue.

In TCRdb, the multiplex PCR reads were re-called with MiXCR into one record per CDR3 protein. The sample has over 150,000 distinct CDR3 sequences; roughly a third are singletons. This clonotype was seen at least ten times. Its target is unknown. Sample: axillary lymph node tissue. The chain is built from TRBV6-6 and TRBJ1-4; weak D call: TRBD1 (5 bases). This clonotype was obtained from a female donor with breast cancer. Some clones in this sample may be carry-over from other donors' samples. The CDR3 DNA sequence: TGTGCCAGCAGTTTGGTCGGGGCCGATGAAAAACTGTTTTTT. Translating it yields CASSLVGADEKLFF.